A single sample gave rise to the 8 T cell receptor beta chains below, sequenced in a study of blood T cells in healthy people across ages. The authors ran a second PCR of about 7 to 12 cycles using a sample-barcoded 5' primer and a J-beta primer mix. TCRdb called the 5' RACE reads again in MiXCR, with one record for every CDR3 protein. The repertoire holds some 1.5 million distinct CDR3 sequences, with approximately 39% as singletons. Sequenced sample: blood. The source is a woman between 18 and 29 years old in good health.

The genes are TRBV5-5 and TRBJ1-5, with 7 bases lining up with TRBD1. The CDR3 loop spans 18 amino acids. V lost 1 base and J lost 5; bases outside the gene matches: 15. Germline V gene lookup returns CDR1 SGHKS and CDR2 YYEKEE (reference sequence). The CDR3 sequence is CASSLSGQANSPHQPQHF. The DNA of the CDR3 is TGTGCCAGCAGCTTGAGTGGACAGGCGAACTCTCCCCATCAGCCCCAGCATTTT.

The J gene is TRBJ1-5, the V gene TRBV12-3 or TRBV12-4; D not certain. This CDR3 is 14 amino acids long. V lost 3 bases and J 4 bases, leaving 10 bases between the germline ends. This CDR3 is CASSFEGRNQPQHF. In DNA form, the CDR3 reads TGTGCCAGCAGTTTCGAAGGGAGGAATCAGCCCCAGCATTTT.

This chain's CDR3 is CASSQVTNTGELFF. The CDR3 region has the DNA TGCGCCAGCAGCCAAGTTACGAACACCGGGGAGCTGTTTTTT. The chain couples TRBV4-3 to TRBJ2-2; D unresolved. V was pared by 1 base and J by 0 bases, with 3 bases between. Germline CDR1 and CDR2: LGHNA and YSLEER. This CDR3 comprises 14 residues.

This clonotype was found a few times. The V call is TRBV9, the J call TRBJ2-2; D remains ambiguous. The V end was cut by 0 bases, the J end by 3 bases, with 6 bases between. The CDR3 extends over 14 amino acids. The germline CDR1 and CDR2 sequences are SGDLS and YYNGEE. The CDR3 DNA is TGTGCCAGCAGCGTAGCCAAGCACACCGGGGAGCTGTTTTTT. This translates into CASSVAKHTGELFF.

Of note for this clonotype: One junction end does not reproduce the germline sequence, and a read error may be involved. The chain recombines TRBV18 with TRBJ2-1; 11 bases map to TRBD2. The length of the CDR3 is 16 residues. Germline lookup yields CDR1 KGHSH and CDR2 LQKENI. DNA for the CDR3: TGTGCCGGCTCCCAACTAGCGGGGGTTCTCTACAATGAGCAGTTCTTC. Residues: CAGSQLAGVLYNEQFF. The variable domain in full, with the rest retrieved from reference TRBV18 and TRBJ2-1, is NAGVMQNPRHLVRRRGQEARLRCSPMKGHSHVYWYRQLPEEGLKFMVYLQKENIIDESGMPKERFSAEFPKEGPSILRIQQVVRGDSAAYFCAGSQLAGVLYNEQFFGPGTRLTVL.

J is TRBJ2-3 and V is TRBV6-1; TRBD2 agrees at 7 bases. The CDR3 consists of 16 residues. J gave up 1 base and V 3 bases, and 7 bases lay outside the gene matches. CDR1 is MNHNS, CDR2 SASEGT, per germline. This CDR3 reads CASSDPGLVGTDTQYF. The DNA for the CDR3 is TGTGCCAGCAGTGATCCCGGACTAGTAGGCACAGATACGCAGTATTTT.

CDR3 bases: TGTGCCAGTACGCCCGGGTTCGTCGCTGAAGCTTTCTTT. Its protein product is CASTPGFVAEAFF. V usage is TRBV28 and J usage is TRBJ1-1; D is uncertain. From germline, CDR1 is MDHEN and CDR2 SYDVKM. V shed 9 bases and J shed 6 bases, with 17 bases lying between them. This CDR3 is 13 amino acids long.

The chain employs TRBV10-3 and TRBJ2-1; TRBD2 matches 11 bases. The germline V gene has CDR1 ENHRY and CDR2 SYGVKD. V shed 2 bases and J 6 bases; nucleotides not matched to a gene: 3. The CDR3 contains 15 residues. CDR3 DNA sequence: TGTGCCATCAGTGAGGGGGGACTAGCGGTCAATGAGCAGTTCTTC. It codes for CAISEGGLAVNEQFF.